The 27 T cell receptor beta chains below all came from one sample that was sequenced in a study of vaccination effects on CD4 cells after COVID-19. Sequencing in the ViraFEST assay came after antigen-specific CD4+ T cells had been expanded with viral peptide pools, which were used to stimulate PBMC. Upon completion of around 9 days in culture, CD4+ T cells were isolated. Two doses of either BNT162b2 or mRNA-1273 were given to each participant. TCRdb's copy holds only in-frame clones and misses some; the assay was immunoSEQ multiplex PCR. The sample lists about 24,000 clones, 80% to 90% occurring once. These TCRs' antigens remain unknown. This sample comprised CD4+ T cells from PBMCs cultured with SARS-CoV-2 spike peptides, obtained after COVID-19 vaccination. The origin of the receptors is a human donor who received a COVID-19 vaccine. Some clones in this sample may be carry-over from other donors' samples.

This clone was observed a handful of times. This chain uses TRBV18 with TRBJ2-1; D uncertain. The CDR3 is 15 residues long. The germline V and J ends were trimmed by 2 bases and 0 bases, with 8 bases remaining between them. Germline lookup yields CDR1 KGHSH and CDR2 LQKENI. CDR3 DNA: TGTGCCAGCTCACCAAGCGTACCCTCCTACAATGAGCAGTTCTTC. It codes for CASSPSVPSYNEQFF.

CDR3 in DNA: TGTGCCAGCAGCTTGGGACTAGCAACAGATACGCAGTATTTT. Encoded protein: CASSLGLATDTQYF. This chain connects TRBV7-9 to TRBJ2-3, with 9 positions matching TRBD2. CDR1 is SEHNR and CDR2 is FQNEAQ in the germline V gene (reference sequence). The CDR3 contains 14 residues. The V gene end was trimmed by 3 bases and the J gene end by 3 bases; junction bases not matched to a gene: 1.

This chain uses TRBV24-1 with TRBJ2-3; no clear D gene. This CDR3 spans 15 amino acids. Per the germline V gene, CDR1 is KGHDR and CDR2 is SFDVKD. Trimming removed 0 bases from V and 5 bases from J, with 11 bases in between. CDR3 region: CATSDLVEGRDTQYF. The CDR3 DNA sequence: TGTGCCACCAGTGATTTGGTTGAAGGCCGAGATACGCAGTATTTT.

The genes are TRBV19 and TRBJ1-3; D is unclear. Looked up from germline, CDR1 is LNHDA and CDR2 is SQIVND (reference sequence). V lost 5 bases, J lost 0 bases, and 11 bases lay in between. The CDR3 contains 15 residues. The CDR3 nucleotides are TGTGCCAGTAGTCGCCAGTGGAGCTCTGGAAACACCATATATTTT. It is translated as CASSRQWSSGNTIYF.

The chain joins TRBV7-2 to TRBJ1-1; D not certain. The ends were cut back, 3 bases at V and 0 bases at J, with 8 bases in the middle. The germline V gene has CDR1 SGHTA and CDR2 FQGNSA. There are 14 residues in the CDR3. The CDR3 loop reads CASSLLTVNTEAFF. CDR3 sequence (DNA): TGTGCCAGCAGCTTGTTGACGGTGAACACTGAAGCTTTCTTT. Full variable domain (rest looked up from reference TRBV7-2 and TRBJ1-1): GAGVSQSPSNKVTEKGKDVELRCDPISGHTALYWYRQSLGQGLEFLIYFQGNSAPDKSGLPSDRFSAERTGGSVSTLTIQRTQQEDSAVYLCASSLLTVNTEAFFGQGTRLTVV.

This chain links TRBV24-1 with TRBJ2-3, with TRBD1 as a possible D gene (6 bases). Trimming stripped 5 bases from V and 0 bases from J, with 11 bases between. This CDR3 has 15 amino acids. Germline CDR1 is KGHDR and CDR2 is SFDVKD. The CDR3 loop is CATSALDRSTDTQYF. CDR3 sequence (DNA): TGTGCCACCAGTGCGCTCGACAGGAGCACAGATACGCAGTATTTT.

The V gene is TRBV6-6, the J gene TRBJ2-5; no clear D. V lost 4 bases, J lost 7 bases, and 7 bases lay in between. This CDR3 contains 11 residues. The V gene's germline CDR1 is MNHNY and CDR2 SVGAGI (reference sequence). The chain's CDR3 is CASSSTGTQYF. The CDR3 DNA reads as TGTGCCAGCAGTTCGACCGGGACCCAGTACTTC.

The chain uses TRBV6-5 and TRBJ1-4, with D possibly being TRBD1 (5 bases). The V gene's germline CDR1 is MNHEY and CDR2 SVGAGI. This CDR3 region has 13 residues. V lost 7 bases and J lost 0, with 6 bases in between. In DNA form, the CDR3 reads TGTGCCAGCACAGGGACAACTAATGAAAAACTGTTTTTT. This sequence encodes CASTGTTNEKLFF.

Only one count was recorded for this clone. The chain is built from TRBV7-2 and TRBJ2-3; D is ambiguous. The germline V and J ends were trimmed by 0 bases and 4 bases, with 5 bases remaining between them. Germline-derived CDR1 and CDR2 are SGHTA and FQGNSA. The length of the CDR3 is 13 residues. DNA of the CDR3: TGTGCCAGCAGCTTAGCGTGGGCAGATACGCAGTATTTT. Its protein product is CASSLAWADTQYF.

The CDR3 coding sequence is TGTGCCAGCAGCGGGGGGGACAGCTCCTACGAGCAGTACGTC. Translating gives CASSGGDSSYEQYV. The J gene is TRBJ2-7, the V gene TRBV7-9; D is tentatively TRBD1 or TRBD2 (7 bases each). The CDR3 sequence is 14 residues long. Trimming removed 5 bases from V and 0 bases from J, with 11 bases in between. The germline V gene encodes CDR1 SEHNR and CDR2 FQNEAQ (reference sequence).

The V gene is TRBV6-4, the J gene TRBJ2-2; tentatively, D is TRBD2 (5 bases). The CDR3 has 14 amino acids. V was pared by 0 bases and J by 6 bases, with 8 bases between. Germline V gives CDR1 MRHNA, CDR2 SNTAGT. CDR3 nucleotides: TGTGCCAGCAGTGACTCGAGGGAGTCCGGGGAGCTGTTTTTT. Protein sequence: CASSDSRESGELFF.

Concerning this clone itself: One junction end disagrees with the germline gene, perhaps due to a read error. CDR3 sequence reads: CASSQPGGNTEAFF. The CDR3 DNA reads TGTGCAAGCAGCCAACCCGGGGGGAACACTGAAGCTTTCTTT. The chain links TRBV3-1 (or the pseudogene TRBV3-2) to TRBJ1-1, with a weak D call TRBD1 (5 bases). The CDR3 is made up of 14 amino acids. Per germline, CDR1 LGHDT and CDR2 YNNKEL (reference sequence).

The rearrangement joins TRBV20-1 to TRBJ1-2, with D perhaps matching TRBD1 (5 bases). This CDR3 is 11 amino acids long. Per the germline V gene, CDR1 is DFQATT and CDR2 is SNEGSKA (reference sequence). Trimming removed 6 bases at V and 8 bases at J, with 13 bases between. CDR3: CSAWDSGGYTF. In DNA form, the CDR3 reads TGCAGTGCGTGGGACTCAGGGGGCTACACCTTC.

This clone appeared a few times. The rearrangement uses TRBV12-3 or TRBV12-4 and TRBJ1-5, with D uncertain. The CDR3 contains 11 residues. V was trimmed by 4 bases and J by 16 bases, leaving 14 bases between them. The CDR3 DNA follows: TGTGCCAGCAGTTCCGGGCCGACGATTCATTTT. Amino acid sequence: CASSSGPTIHF.

The V and J genes are TRBV7-3 and TRBJ1-3; D unresolved. Germline V gene data show CDR1 as SGHTA and CDR2 as FQGTGA. Trimming cost V 5 bases and J 0 bases, with 5 bases left between them. The CDR3 contains 13 residues. The CDR3 spells CASSQNSGNTIYF. As DNA, the CDR3 is TGTGCCAGCAGCCAGAACTCTGGAAACACCATATATTTT.

The gene calls are TRBV7-3 and TRBJ2-1; D might be TRBD2 (6 bases). Trimming stripped 2 bases from V and 3 bases from J, with 11 bases between. In germline, CDR1 is SGHTA, CDR2 FQGTGA. The CDR3 contains 15 residues. This chain's CDR3 is CASSLSGGVYNEQFF. The DNA for the CDR3 is TGTGCCAGCAGCTTATCAGGCGGGGTCTACAATGAGCAGTTCTTC.

The V and J genes are TRBV7-2 and TRBJ2-2; 8 positions agree with TRBD2. Germline CDR1 and CDR2: SGHTA and FQGNSA. The V gene end was trimmed by 1 base and the J gene end by 4 bases; junction bases not matched to a gene: 5. The CDR3 consists of 16 residues. The CDR3 region is CASSLGRGAATGELFF. Here the CDR3 DNA reads TGTGCCAGCAGCTTAGGGCGGGGGGCCGCCACCGGGGAGCTGTTTTTT.

The chain recombines TRBV27 with TRBJ2-3; D gene ambiguous. V lost 3 bases and J lost 2, with 9 bases in between. Germline loops: CDR1 MNHEY, CDR2 SMNVEV (reference sequence). The CDR3 length is 14 residues. CDR3 DNA: TGTGCCAGCAGTTTTTCATTCCTCACAGATACGCAGTATTTT. Encoded protein: CASSFSFLTDTQYF.

The chain uses TRBV6-2 or TRBV6-3 and TRBJ2-7; 9 bases are a match to TRBD1. The CDR3 has 15 residues. Trimming at V came to 6 bases and at J to 0 bases, leaving 6 bases not matched to a gene. Germline V lookup: CDR1 MNHEY, CDR2 SVGEGT. The CDR3 coding sequence is TGTGCCAGCAGCACTACGACAGGGGGCTCCTACGAGCAGTACGTC. It codes for CASSTTTGGSYEQYV.

This clone appeared a single time. V and J are TRBV11-2 and TRBJ2-7, with TRBD1 matching 7 bases. This CDR3 region has 17 residues. After removal of 5 bases from V and 4 bases from J, the junction contained 17 bases not matched to a gene. Germline V CDR1 and CDR2: SGHAT, FQNNGV. CDR3 loop: CASSIQQGPLSLYEQYV. Here the CDR3 DNA reads TGTGCCAGCAGCATCCAACAGGGGCCCCTCTCCTTATACGAGCAGTACGTC.

Only one count was recorded for this clone. This chain uses TRBV2 with TRBJ1-2; D is unclear. The CDR3 loop spans 13 amino acids. Germline lookup yields CDR1 SNHLY and CDR2 FYNNEI. Trimming removed 2 bases at V and 0 bases at J, with 4 bases between. In DNA, the CDR3 is TGTGCCAGCAGTGAAAGCCCTAACTATGGCTACACCTTC. This sequence encodes CASSESPNYGYTF.

The J gene is TRBJ1-3, the V gene TRBV11-2; perhaps TRBD1 as D (5 bases). Deletions cut 1 base from V and 4 bases from J, with 8 bases between. The CDR3 runs to 14 residues. Germline V gene data show CDR1 as SGHAT and CDR2 as FQNNGV. CDR3 loop: CASSLGGIGNTIYF. CDR3 in DNA: TGTGCCAGCAGCTTAGGGGGGATCGGAAACACCATATATTTT.

This clone was seen only once. This chain joins TRBV7-2 and TRBJ2-1; 7 positions agree with TRBD2. CDR3 length: 16 amino acids. V lost 1 base, J lost 0 bases, and 3 bases stayed unmatched. Germline assignment: CDR1 SGHTA and CDR2 FQGNSA. CDR3 nucleotide sequence: TGTGCCAGCAGCTTAGTCGGGACTAACTCCTACAATGAGCAGTTCTTC. Protein: CASSLVGTNSYNEQFF.

This clone has just one count. The chain links TRBV18 to TRBJ2-3, with D possibly being TRBD2 (5 bases). Germline lookup yields CDR1 KGHSH and CDR2 LQKENI. Trimming took 8 bases from V and 4 from J, leaving 25 bases between them. The CDR3 is 17 amino acids. The CDR3 sequence is CASTPWRLGRFADTQYF. The CDR3 DNA sequence: TGTGCCAGCACTCCCTGGAGGCTGGGAAGGTTCGCAGATACGCAGTATTTT.

The DNA for the CDR3 is TGTGCCAGCACCGAACGGGACGGACTCTACGAGCAGTACGTC. Translated, it gives CASTERDGLYEQYV. The V and J genes are TRBV11-3 and TRBJ2-7; D may be TRBD1 or TRBD2 (5 bases each). Germline CDR1 reads SGHNT; CDR2 reads YENEEA. This CDR3 has 14 residues. Trimming shortened V by 7 bases and J by 3 bases, and 16 bases separated the two germline ends.

This sequence joins TRBV28 and TRBJ1-5; TRBD1 matches 9 bases. In germline, CDR1 is MDHEN, CDR2 SYDVKM. The CDR3 loop spans 14 amino acids. V gave up 7 bases and J gave up 6 bases; unmatched junction bases: 7. For the CDR3, the DNA is TGTGCCAGCAACATACAGGGGGCTGTTCAGCCCCAGCATTTT. As protein: CASNIQGAVQPQHF.

The V gene is TRBV5-1, the J gene TRBJ1-4; TRBD1 aligns across 8 bases. The V gene end was trimmed by 0 bases and the J gene end by 5 bases; junction bases not matched to a gene: 6. This CDR3 contains 16 residues. Germline loops: CDR1 SGHRS, CDR2 YFSETQ. The CDR3 sequence: CASSLGGQGENEKLFF. The CDR3 DNA is TGCGCCAGCAGCTTGGGAGGACAGGGAGAAAATGAAAAACTGTTTTTT.